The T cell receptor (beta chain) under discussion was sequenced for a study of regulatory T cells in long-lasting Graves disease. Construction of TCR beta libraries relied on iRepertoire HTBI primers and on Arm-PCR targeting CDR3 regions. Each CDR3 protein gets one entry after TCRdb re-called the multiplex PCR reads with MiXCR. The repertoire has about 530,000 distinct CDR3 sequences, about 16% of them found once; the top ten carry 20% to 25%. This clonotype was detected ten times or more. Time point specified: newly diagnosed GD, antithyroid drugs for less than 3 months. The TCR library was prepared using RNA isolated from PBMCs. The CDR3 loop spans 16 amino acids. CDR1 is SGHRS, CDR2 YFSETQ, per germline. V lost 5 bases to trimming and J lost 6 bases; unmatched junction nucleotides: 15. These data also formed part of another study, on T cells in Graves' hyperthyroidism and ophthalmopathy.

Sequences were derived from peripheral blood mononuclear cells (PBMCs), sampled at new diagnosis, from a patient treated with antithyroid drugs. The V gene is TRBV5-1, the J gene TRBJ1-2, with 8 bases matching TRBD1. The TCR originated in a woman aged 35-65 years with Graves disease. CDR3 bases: TGCGCCAGCAGATTGATAGGAAGGCCGACAGGGGATGGCTACACCTTC. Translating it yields CASRLIGRPTGDGYTF.